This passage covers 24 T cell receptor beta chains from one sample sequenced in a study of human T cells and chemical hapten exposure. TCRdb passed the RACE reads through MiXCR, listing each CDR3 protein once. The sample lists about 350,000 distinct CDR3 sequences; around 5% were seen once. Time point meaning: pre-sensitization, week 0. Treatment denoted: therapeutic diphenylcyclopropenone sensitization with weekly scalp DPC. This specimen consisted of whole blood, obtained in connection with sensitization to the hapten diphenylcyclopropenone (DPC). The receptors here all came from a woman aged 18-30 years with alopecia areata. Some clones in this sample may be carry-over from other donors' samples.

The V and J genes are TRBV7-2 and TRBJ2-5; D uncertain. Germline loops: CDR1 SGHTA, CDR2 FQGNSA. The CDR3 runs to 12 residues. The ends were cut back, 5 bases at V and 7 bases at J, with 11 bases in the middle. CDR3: CASSLRPGTQYF. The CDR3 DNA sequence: TGTGCCAGCAGCCTAAGGCCAGGGACCCAGTACTTC.

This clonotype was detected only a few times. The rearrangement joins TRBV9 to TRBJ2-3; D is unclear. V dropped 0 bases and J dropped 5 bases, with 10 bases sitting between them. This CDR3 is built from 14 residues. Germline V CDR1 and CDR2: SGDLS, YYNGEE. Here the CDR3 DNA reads TGTGCCAGCAGCGTAGGCTGGGTCCGAGATACGCAGTATTTT. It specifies CASSVGWVRDTQYF.

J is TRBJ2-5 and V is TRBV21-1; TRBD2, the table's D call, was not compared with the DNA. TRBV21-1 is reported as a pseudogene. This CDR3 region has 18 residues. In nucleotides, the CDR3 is TGTGCCAGCAGCAAAGGGGGGAGACTAGCCAGGTACCAAGAGACCCAGTACTTC. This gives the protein CASSKGGRLARYQETQYF.

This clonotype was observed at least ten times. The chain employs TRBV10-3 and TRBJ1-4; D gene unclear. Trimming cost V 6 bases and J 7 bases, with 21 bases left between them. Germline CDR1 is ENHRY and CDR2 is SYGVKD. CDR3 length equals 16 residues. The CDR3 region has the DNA TGTGCCATCAGCGAAATAACGTCCGCCCTGGGTGAAAAACTGTTTTTT. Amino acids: CAISEITSALGEKLFF.

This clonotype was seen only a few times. CDR3 nucleotides: TGTGCCAGCAGTTACGGCATATCTGGGGCCAACGTCCTGACTTTC. It is translated as CASSYGISGANVLTF. V and J are TRBV6-5 and TRBJ2-6; D is ambiguous. Per the germline V gene, CDR1 is MNHEY and CDR2 is SVGAGI. The CDR3 sequence is 15 residues long. The V gene lost 2 bases and the J gene lost 1 base, with 6 bases spanning the gap.

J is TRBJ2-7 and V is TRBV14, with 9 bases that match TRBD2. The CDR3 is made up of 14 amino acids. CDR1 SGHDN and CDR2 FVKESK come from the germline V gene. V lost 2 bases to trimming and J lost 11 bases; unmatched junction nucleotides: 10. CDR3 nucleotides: TGTGCCAGCAGCCAACCGGGACTAGCTTTTCGGAAGTACTTC. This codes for CASSQPGLAFRKYF.

The CDR3 loop reads CASRESDRAREQFF. CDR3 DNA sequence: TGTGCCAGCCGAGAGTCAGACCGGGCTCGGGAGCAGTTCTTC. The chain has TRBV5-4 and TRBJ2-1; no reliable D call. Germline values: CDR1 SGHNT, CDR2 YYREEE (reference sequence). V lost 7 bases, J lost 10 bases, and 21 bases lay in between. CDR3 size: 14 residues.

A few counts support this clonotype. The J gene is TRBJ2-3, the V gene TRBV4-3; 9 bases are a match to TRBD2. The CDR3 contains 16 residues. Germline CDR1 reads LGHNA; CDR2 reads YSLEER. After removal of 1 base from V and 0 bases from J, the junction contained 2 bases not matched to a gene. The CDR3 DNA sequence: TGCGCCAGCAGCCAAGGGACTAGCGCTAGCACAGATACGCAGTATTTT. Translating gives CASSQGTSASTDTQYF.

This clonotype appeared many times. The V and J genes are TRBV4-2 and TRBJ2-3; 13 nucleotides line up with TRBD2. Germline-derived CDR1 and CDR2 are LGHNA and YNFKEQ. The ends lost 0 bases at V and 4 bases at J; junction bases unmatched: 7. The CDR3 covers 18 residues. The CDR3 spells CASSQELAGGITADTQYF. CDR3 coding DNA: TGTGCCAGCAGCCAAGAACTAGCGGGGGGGATAACAGCAGATACGCAGTATTTT.

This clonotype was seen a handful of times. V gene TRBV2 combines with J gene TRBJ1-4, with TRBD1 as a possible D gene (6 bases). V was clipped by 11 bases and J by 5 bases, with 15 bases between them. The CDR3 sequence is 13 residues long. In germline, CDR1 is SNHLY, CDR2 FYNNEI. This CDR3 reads CAGTGQPNEKLFF. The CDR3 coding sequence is TGTGCCGGAACAGGGCAGCCCAATGAAAAACTGTTTTTT.

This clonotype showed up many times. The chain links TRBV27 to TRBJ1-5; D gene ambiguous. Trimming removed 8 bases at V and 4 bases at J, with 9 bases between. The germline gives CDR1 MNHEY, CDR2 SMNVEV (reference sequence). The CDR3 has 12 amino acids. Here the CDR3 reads CASERFNQPQHF. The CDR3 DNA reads TGTGCCAGCGAAAGATTTAATCAGCCCCAGCATTTT.

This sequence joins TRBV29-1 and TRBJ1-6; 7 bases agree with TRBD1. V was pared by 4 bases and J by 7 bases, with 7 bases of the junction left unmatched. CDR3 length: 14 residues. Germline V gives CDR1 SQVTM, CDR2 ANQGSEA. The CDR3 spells CSVAEGQRNSPLHF. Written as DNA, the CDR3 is TGCAGCGTTGCGGAGGGACAGAGGAATTCACCCCTCCACTTT.

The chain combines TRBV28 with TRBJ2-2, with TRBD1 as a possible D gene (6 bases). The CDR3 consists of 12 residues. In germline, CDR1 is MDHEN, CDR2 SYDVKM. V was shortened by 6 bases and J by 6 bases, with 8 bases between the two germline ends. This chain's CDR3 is CASSGQPGELFF. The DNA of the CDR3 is TGTGCCAGCAGCGGACAGCCCGGGGAGCTGTTTTTT.

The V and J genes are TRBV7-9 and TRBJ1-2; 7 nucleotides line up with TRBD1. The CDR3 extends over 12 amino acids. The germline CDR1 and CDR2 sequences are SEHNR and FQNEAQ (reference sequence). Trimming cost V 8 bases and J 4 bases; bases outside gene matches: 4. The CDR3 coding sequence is TGTGCCAGCGGGACAGCCCCCTATGGCTACACCTTC. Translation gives CASGTAPYGYTF. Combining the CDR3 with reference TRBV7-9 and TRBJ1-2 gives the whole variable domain DTGVSQNPRHKITKRGQNVTFRCDPISEHNRLYWYRQTLGQGPEFLTYFQNEAQLEKSRLLSDRFSAERPKGSFSTLEIQRTEQGDSAMYLCASGTAPYGYTFGSGTRLTVV.

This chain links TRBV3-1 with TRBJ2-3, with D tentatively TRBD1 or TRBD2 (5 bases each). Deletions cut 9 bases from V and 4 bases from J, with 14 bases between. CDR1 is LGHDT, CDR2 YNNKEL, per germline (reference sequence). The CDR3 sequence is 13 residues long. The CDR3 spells CASGDLSSDTQYF. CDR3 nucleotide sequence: TGTGCCAGTGGGGACCTTAGCTCAGATACGCAGTATTTT.

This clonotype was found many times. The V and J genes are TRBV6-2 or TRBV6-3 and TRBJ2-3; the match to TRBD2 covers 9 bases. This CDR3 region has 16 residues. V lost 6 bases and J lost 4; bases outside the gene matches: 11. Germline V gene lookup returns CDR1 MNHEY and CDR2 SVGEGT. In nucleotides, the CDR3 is TGTGCCAGCAGCCGACCCCCAGCGGGGGGCCCAGATACGCAGTATTTT. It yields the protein CASSRPPAGGPDTQYF.

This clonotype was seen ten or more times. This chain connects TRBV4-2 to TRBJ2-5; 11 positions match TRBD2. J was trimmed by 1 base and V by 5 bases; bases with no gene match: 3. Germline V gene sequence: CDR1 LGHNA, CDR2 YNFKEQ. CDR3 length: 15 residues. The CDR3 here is CASSAGTSGQETQYF. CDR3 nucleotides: TGTGCCAGCAGCGCCGGGACTAGCGGCCAAGAGACCCAGTACTTC.

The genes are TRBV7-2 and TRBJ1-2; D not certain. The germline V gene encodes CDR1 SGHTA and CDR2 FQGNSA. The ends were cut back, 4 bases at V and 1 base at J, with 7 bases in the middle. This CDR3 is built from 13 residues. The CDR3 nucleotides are TGTGCCAGCAGCTCAAGTTTTAACTATGGCTACACCTTC. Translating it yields CASSSSFNYGYTF.

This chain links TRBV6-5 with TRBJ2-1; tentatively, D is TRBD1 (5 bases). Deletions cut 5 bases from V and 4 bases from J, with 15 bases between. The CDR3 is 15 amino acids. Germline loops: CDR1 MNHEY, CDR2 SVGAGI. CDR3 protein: CASSLSQEIYNEQFF. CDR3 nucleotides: TGTGCCAGCAGTCTGTCACAGGAGATTTACAATGAGCAGTTCTTC.

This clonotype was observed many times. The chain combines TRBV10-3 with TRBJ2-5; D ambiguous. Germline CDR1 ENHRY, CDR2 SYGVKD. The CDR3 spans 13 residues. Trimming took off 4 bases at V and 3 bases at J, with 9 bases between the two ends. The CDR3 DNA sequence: TGTGCCATCAGTGTGGAGCAAAAAGAGACCCAGTACTTC. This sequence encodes CAISVEQKETQYF.

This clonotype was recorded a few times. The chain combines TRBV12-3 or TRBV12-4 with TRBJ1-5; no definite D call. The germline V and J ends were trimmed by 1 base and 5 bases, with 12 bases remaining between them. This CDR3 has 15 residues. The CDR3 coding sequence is TGTGCCAGCAGTTTAGGGATAGCGGGTGATCAGCCCCAGCATTTT. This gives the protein CASSLGIAGDQPQHF.

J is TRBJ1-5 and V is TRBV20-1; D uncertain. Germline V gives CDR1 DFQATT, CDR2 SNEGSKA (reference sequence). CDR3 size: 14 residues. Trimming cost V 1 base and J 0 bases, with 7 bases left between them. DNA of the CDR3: TGCAGTGCTAGAGGCAGCTATAGCAATCAGCCCCAGCATTTT. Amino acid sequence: CSARGSYSNQPQHF.

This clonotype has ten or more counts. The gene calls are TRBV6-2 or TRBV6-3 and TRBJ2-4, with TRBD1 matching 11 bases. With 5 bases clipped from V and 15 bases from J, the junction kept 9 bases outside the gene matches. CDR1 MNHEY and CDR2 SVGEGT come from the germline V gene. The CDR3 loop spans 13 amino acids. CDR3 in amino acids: CASSTGTGGLVYF. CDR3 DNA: TGTGCCAGCAGTACCGGGACAGGGGGATTGGTGTACTTC.

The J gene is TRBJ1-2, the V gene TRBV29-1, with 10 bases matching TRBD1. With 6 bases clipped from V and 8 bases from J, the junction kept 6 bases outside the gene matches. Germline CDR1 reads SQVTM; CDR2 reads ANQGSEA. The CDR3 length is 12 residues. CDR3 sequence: CSVKGTGVGYTF. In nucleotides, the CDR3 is TGCAGCGTAAAGGGGACAGGGGTCGGCTACACCTTC.